This is a list of T cell receptor beta chains from one sample in a study of blood T cell repertoires in COVID-19. Repertoires were generated with immunoSEQ multiplex PCR, while TCRdb's copy carries only in-frame clones and drops some. The table lists some 42,000 clones, around nine tenths of them singletons. The sequenced sample was peripheral blood. Source of these receptors: a man aged 50-59 years with active COVID-19. Both conserved end residues are part of each CDR3. The order of the fields is CDR3 length, V gene, J gene, D gene, clone size, CDR3 DNA, CDR3 protein. A D gene is named only where the DNA matches it firmly. Clone size is not always given. Where it is, it says once, few, many or a class for expanded clones.

13,TRBV28,TRBJ1-1,NA,NA,TGTGCCAAATTCTGGTACCTATACACTGAAGCTTTCTTT,CAKFWYLYTEAFF
16,TRBV28,TRBJ2-3,TRBD2,NA,TGTGCCAGCAGCTCCCGACTAGCGGGATTCACAGATACGCAGTATTTT,CASSSRLAGFTDTQYF
13,TRBV3-1/TRBV3-2,TRBJ1-2,TRBD1,NA,TGTGCCAGCAGCTTAGGACAGGGGAAGGGCTACACCTTC,CASSLGQGKGYTF
16,TRBV11-3,TRBJ2-1,NA,NA,TGTGCCAGCAGCTTAGATCGGGCCGGGGGAGGTTATGAGCAGTTCTTC,CASSLDRAGGGYEQFF
16,TRBV28,TRBJ2-5,NA,NA,TGTGCCAGCAGCCCCTATGCGGGGCCAGGGGGGGAGACCCAGTACTTC,CASSPYAGPGGETQYF
16,TRBV7-8,TRBJ2-3,NA,once,TGTGCCAGCAGCTTGGTCGCGGGCGGGAGCACAGATACGCAGTATTTT,CASSLVAGGSTDTQYF
16,TRBV29-1,TRBJ1-3,NA,NA,TGCAGCGTTATAACAGTCGACACTTTCTCTGGAAACACCATATATTTT,CSVITVDTFSGNTIYF
16,TRBV6-2/TRBV6-3,TRBJ2-1,TRBD2,NA,TGTGCCAGCAGTTACTCCGGGACTAGCGGGATTACTGAGCAGTTCTTC,CASSYSGTSGITEQFF
17,TRBV28,TRBJ2-1,TRBD2,NA,TGTGCCAGCAGTACGACTAGCGGGAGGTTTCCGTACAATGAGCAGTTCTTC,CASSTTSGRFPYNEQFF
15,TRBV7-9,TRBJ2-3,NA,NA,TGTGCCAGCAGCAACCTTTTTGGGGCCGGAGATACGCAGTATTTT,CASSNLFGAGDTQYF
14,TRBV2,TRBJ2-4,NA,NA,TGTGCCAGCAGGGGGACACTAGCCAAAAACATTCAGTACTTC,CASRGTLAKNIQYF
12,TRBV29-1,TRBJ1-2,NA,NA,TGCAGCGTTGAAAGGGGCTCGGATGGCTACACCTTC,CSVERGSDGYTF
14,TRBV18,TRBJ2-7,NA,NA,TGTGCCAGCTCCGATCCGACGGGCTCCTACGAGCAGTACTTC,CASSDPTGSYEQYF
12,TRBV6-6,TRBJ2-7,NA,NA,TGTGCCAGCGGGGCAAGCTCCTACGAGCAGTACTTC,CASGASSYEQYF
14,TRBV9,TRBJ2-5,TRBD1,NA,TGTGCCAGCAGCCCCGATCAGGGGGTTGGGGCCCAGTACTTC,CASSPDQGVGAQYF
13,TRBV9,TRBJ1-2,NA,NA,TGTGCCAGTTCCCTGGGGGCCAGCTATGGCTACACCTTC,CASSLGASYGYTF
14,TRBV27,TRBJ1-1,NA,NA,TGTGCCAGCAGTTTATCGAGGACAGCCCGTGAGGCTTTCTTT,CASSLSRTAREAFF
15,TRBV2,TRBJ2-3,TRBD2,NA,TGTGCCAGCAGTAGAACTAGCGTCTTGGCAGATACGCAGTATTTT,CASSRTSVLADTQYF
16,TRBV5-1,TRBJ2-1,TRBD2,few,TGCGCCAGCAGCCTTCGACTAGCGGGAGGGCAGAATGAGCAGTTCTTC,CASSLRLAGGQNEQFF
17,TRBV2,TRBJ1-1,TRBD1,once,TGTGCCAGCCACCCCATCCCAGGGGGTTGGTCGGGCACTGAAGCTTTCTTT,CASHPIPGGWSGTEAFF
15,TRBV7-9,TRBJ2-7,TRBD2,NA,TGTGCCAGCAGCTTATCATCTAGCGGGAGGGGCGAGCAGTACTTC,CASSLSSSGRGEQYF
15,TRBV2,TRBJ1-4,TRBD1,once,TGTGCCAGCAGGGCGGACAGGTCCTTTAATGAAAAACTGTTTTTT,CASRADRSFNEKLFF
15,TRBV28,TRBJ2-7,TRBD1,NA,TGTGCCAGCAGTTTGCCCGGGACAGGGAATCACGAGCAGTACTTC,CASSLPGTGNHEQYF
15,TRBV5-4,TRBJ2-1,NA,NA,TGTGCCAGCAGCCAGGCTGGGCGGGATGGAGGTGAGCAGTTCTTC,CASSQAGRDGGEQFF
14,TRBV2,TRBJ2-7,TRBD2,once,TGTGCCAGCGGGTCGGGGGGACTCTCCTACGAGCAGTACTTC,CASGSGGLSYEQYF
18,TRBV19,TRBJ1-2,NA,NA,TGTGCCAGTAGTATTGCCCAGCGCGCAATCCGAGCTAACTATGGCTACACCTTC,CASSIAQRAIRANYGYTF
15,TRBV28,TRBJ2-7,TRBD2,NA,TGTGCCAGCAGTTTCTCTCTAGCGGCAACCTACGAGCAGTACTTC,CASSFSLAATYEQYF
14,TRBV29-1,TRBJ2-1,NA,NA,TGCAGCGTCATCCAACGGAGCTCCTACAATGAGCAGTTCTTC,CSVIQRSSYNEQFF
16,TRBV4-2,TRBJ2-7,TRBD2,NA,TGTGCCAGCAGCCAAGTAGGCGGCGGGGGCTCCTACGAGCAGTACTTC,CASSQVGGGGSYEQYF
13,TRBV19,TRBJ2-7,NA,NA,TGTGCCAGTAAAGCCGACAGCTCCTACGAGCAGTACTTC,CASKADSSYEQYF
14,TRBV29-1,TRBJ1-1,TRBD1,NA,TGCAGCGTTGAAGGATACAGGGGAGTCACTGAAGCTTTCTTT,CSVEGYRGVTEAFF
15,TRBV6-5,TRBJ2-2,TRBD1,NA,TGTGCCAGCAGACCCGACAGGGGGGAACACGGGGAGCTGTTTTTT,CASRPDRGEHGELFF
13,TRBV6-5,TRBJ1-2,NA,NA,TGTGCCAGCAGAAGGGGGGGAGTATATGGCTACACCTTC,CASRRGGVYGYTF
17,TRBV5-5,TRBJ1-1,TRBD1,NA,TGTGCCAGCAGCTTGGACCCGACGGGACAGAAGAACACTGAAGCTTTCTTT,CASSLDPTGQKNTEAFF
14,TRBV28,TRBJ1-3,NA,NA,TGTGCCAGCAGTTCCCTTCAGACTGGAAACACCATATATTTT,CASSSLQTGNTIYF
16,TRBV28,TRBJ1-2,TRBD1,NA,TGTGCCAGCGGGAAAAAATCGACAGGGGGTAGTGGTGGCTACACCTTC,CASGKKSTGGSGGYTF
14,TRBV9,TRBJ1-2,TRBD1,NA,TGTGCCAGCAGCGCCGACAGGGAGAGCTATGGCTACACCTTC,CASSADRESYGYTF
16,TRBV3-1/TRBV3-2,TRBJ1-6,TRBD1,NA,TGTGCCAGCAGCCTCCGACAGGGGGAAGTGTATTCACCCCTCCACTTT,CASSLRQGEVYSPLHF
17,TRBV7-2,TRBJ1-2,TRBD1,NA,TGTGCCAGCAGCTTAGCAACCGGACAGGGGATCGCGGCTGGCTACACCTTC,CASSLATGQGIAAGYTF
13,TRBV6-4,TRBJ2-3,NA,NA,TGTGCCAGCAGTGTCGCAGGCACAGATACGCAGTATTTT,CASSVAGTDTQYF
11,TRBV28,TRBJ1-2,NA,NA,TGTGCCAGCAGTCCCGACTATGGCTACACCTTC,CASSPDYGYTF
13,TRBV7-3,TRBJ1-1,TRBD1,NA,TGTGCCAGCAGCTTAACATCCACAGGGGGAGCTTTCTTT,CASSLTSTGGAFF
13,TRBV19,TRBJ1-2,NA,NA,TGTGCCAGTAGTATCCAGACTAACGATGGCTACACCTTC,CASSIQTNDGYTF
15,TRBV7-3,TRBJ2-5,NA,NA,TGTGCCAGCAGTCCCTTTCCGGGCGGGACCGAGACCCAGTACTTC,CASSPFPGGTETQYF
13,TRBV28,TRBJ1-4,NA,NA,TGTGCCAGTCTCCGGGCAACTAATGAAAAACTGTTTTTT,CASLRATNEKLFF
11,TRBV20-1,TRBJ2-1,NA,NA,TGCAGTGCTAGACTAGCCAATGAGCAGTTCTTC,CSARLANEQFF
15,TRBV28,TRBJ1-5,NA,NA,TGTGCCAGCAGTCCGGGAGGGGTTTCTGGTCAGCCCCAGCATTTT,CASSPGGVSGQPQHF
16,TRBV28,TRBJ2-3,TRBD2,NA,TGTGCCAGCAGTTTTATAACTAGCGGGCCCCCCCCGGCGCAGTATTTT,CASSFITSGPPPAQYF
14,TRBV4-1,TRBJ2-6,NA,NA,TGCGCCAGCAGCCAATCGGACAGGGCCAACGTCCTGACTTTC,CASSQSDRANVLTF
15,TRBV7-8,TRBJ1-4,TRBD1,NA,TGTGCCAGCAGCTTAGACAGGGGGCTTAATGAAAAACTGTTTTTT,CASSLDRGLNEKLFF
16,TRBV7-6,TRBJ2-5,NA,NA,TGTGCCAGCAGCTTAGGGGGGCAGGCAGGACAAGAGACCCAGTACTTC,CASSLGGQAGQETQYF
16,TRBV5-5,TRBJ2-7,TRBD1,NA,TGTGCCAGCAGCTCGGGGTCGACAGGGGCCTCCTACGAGCAGTACTTC,CASSSGSTGASYEQYF
17,TRBV28,TRBJ1-3,TRBD1,NA,TGTGCCAGCAGTTCGTCCGGGACAGGACTGGGCGGAAACACCATATATTTT,CASSSSGTGLGGNTIYF
14,TRBV5-1,TRBJ2-7,NA,once,TGCGCCAGCAGCCCTAATTCTGGGGCAGACGAGCAGTACTTC,CASSPNSGADEQYF
15,TRBV7-9,TRBJ2-7,TRBD1,NA,TGTGCCAGCAGCTTAGGGACAGGGGGCCCCTACGAGCAGTACTTC,CASSLGTGGPYEQYF
15,TRBV5-6,TRBJ1-6,TRBD1,NA,TGTGCCAGCGCCGCCTCAGGGACAGGCAATTCACCCCTCCACTTT,CASAASGTGNSPLHF
14,TRBV6-6,TRBJ2-7,NA,NA,TGTGCCAGCAGAATGGGCCCTTCGACCTACGAGCAGTACTTC,CASRMGPSTYEQYF
14,TRBV5-4,TRBJ2-5,NA,NA,TGTGCCAGCAGCATATATGACAACCAAGAGACCCAGTACTTC,CASSIYDNQETQYF
15,TRBV2,TRBJ1-1,NA,NA,TGTGCCAGCAGGGCAGAACAGGGCCGGAACACTGAAGCTTTCTTT,CASRAEQGRNTEAFF
17,TRBV10-3,TRBJ1-1,TRBD1,NA,TGTGCCATCAGTGAGTCAATAGGAGACAGGGGGAACACTGAAGCTTTCTTT,CAISESIGDRGNTEAFF